The sequence of this T cell receptor beta chain was determined in a study of Graves' ophthalmopathy and Graves' hyperthyroidism. Per the germline V gene, CDR1 is MGHDK and CDR2 is SYGVNS. This CDR3 comprises 16 residues. Trimming shortened V by 4 bases and J by 8 bases, and 21 bases separated the two germline ends. RNA transcripts were the template, and TCR beta CDR3 regions were amplified from them. Investigators did first-round RT-PCR with HTBI primers, then second-round multiplex PCR. MiXCR, run by TCRdb on the multiplex PCR reads, gives a single entry per CDR3 protein. The sample yields 660,000 or so distinct CDR3 sequences, about two fifths seen once.

This receptor was taken from an adult man with Graves' ophthalmopathy. The V call is TRBV25-1, the J call TRBJ1-3; D remains ambiguous. Sequencing was performed on peripheral blood. The CDR3 nucleotides are TGTGCCAGCAGTGGAGTGGGGATCGCCTATGGCTACACCATATATTTT. This translates into CASSGVGIAYGYTIYF. Filled out from reference TRBV25-1 and TRBJ1-3, the complete variable domain reads EADIYQTPRYLVIGTGKKITLECSQTMGHDKMYWYQQDPGMELHLIHYSYGVNSTEKGDLSSESTVSRIRTEHFPLTLESARPSHTSQYLCASSGVGIAYGYTIYFGEGSWLTVV.